One and the same sample provided the 27 T cell receptor beta chains below, sequenced in a study of cytomegalovirus exposure and HLA in healthy donors. A multiplex PCR was run with 60 Vbeta primers and 13 Jbeta primers. TCRdb keeps only in-frame clones here, not all; method: immunoSEQ multiplex PCR. Of fewer than 75,000 clones in the sample, approximately 79% were seen once. The specimen sequenced was PBMCs. The receptors stem from a woman in her twenties or thirties in good health and CMV-seronegative.

The gene calls are TRBV10-2 and TRBJ2-7, with 8 bases identical to TRBD2. V shed 5 bases, J shed 7 bases, and the junction held 1 base outside the gene matches. Germline assignment: CDR1 WSHSY and CDR2 SAAADI. The CDR3 contains 11 residues. The CDR3 spells CASSLAGEQYV. CDR3 DNA sequence: TGCGCCAGCAGTTTAGCGGGGGAGCAGTACGTC.

This sequence joins TRBV5-1 and TRBJ1-2, with a weak D call TRBD1 (5 bases). The V gene's germline CDR1 is SGHRS and CDR2 YFSETQ. Between the trimmed V and J ends, which lost 4 bases and 8 bases, there was a span of 21 bases. The CDR3 has 15 residues. The CDR3 nucleotides are TGCGCCAGCAGCGGATACCTGGACGGGGCGGGGGGCTACACCTTC. This codes for CASSGYLDGAGGYTF.

The chain employs TRBV6-1 and TRBJ2-7, with 12 bases matching TRBD1. The CDR3 is made up of 15 amino acids. Losses at the gene ends were 6 bases for V and 5 bases for J; bases not matched to a gene: 8. Germline V lookup: CDR1 MNHNS, CDR2 SASEGT. The CDR3 nucleotides read TGTGCCAGCAGCCTAAGGGACAGGGGGCACAACGAGCAGTACTTC. Its protein product is CASSLRDRGHNEQYF.

The chain couples TRBV6-4 to TRBJ2-3, with TRBD2 as a possible D gene (6 bases). Germline V CDR1 and CDR2: MRHNA, SNTAGT. This CDR3 has 15 amino acids. Trimming took 4 bases from V and 2 from J, leaving 13 bases between them. The CDR3 DNA is TGTGCCAGCAGTGGCGGGGCAACCCCCACAGATACGCAGTATTTT. Translated, it gives CASSGGATPTDTQYF.

In its sample, this clone was seen a few times. The V call is TRBV6-5, the J call TRBJ2-7; D is unresolved. CDR1 and CDR2 from the germline V gene are MNHEY and SVGAGI. Trimming pared 0 bases from V and 2 bases from J, leaving 11 bases between. This CDR3 is 15 amino acids long. The CDR3 region has the DNA TGTGCCAGCAGTTACTCGGCGCGGCAAGCCTACGAGCAGTACTTC. It encodes CASSYSARQAYEQYF.

Points on this clone: At one end the junction does not follow the germline gene, possibly because of a read error. The J gene is TRBJ2-5, the V gene TRBV7-7; 7 bases line up with TRBD1. CDR3 length: 15 residues. Looked up from germline, CDR1 is SSHAT and CDR2 is FNYEAQ (reference sequence). The CDR3 is CASSAGTAYQETQYF. In DNA, the CDR3 is TGTGCTAGCAGCGCCGGGACAGCCTACCAAGAGACCCAGTACTTC.

This chain connects TRBV11-3 to TRBJ2-5; 11 bases are shared with TRBD1. The J segment lost 5 bases and the V segment lost 1 base, leaving 3 bases of the junction unmatched. Germline loops: CDR1 SGHNT, CDR2 YENEEA. CDR3 length equals 15 residues. The CDR3 here is CASSLADRGQETQYF. The CDR3 bases are TGTGCCAGCAGCTTAGCGGACAGGGGGCAGGAGACCCAGTACTTC.

The rearrangement links TRBV5-6 to TRBJ2-2, with 7 nucleotides matching TRBD2. CDR3 size: 14 residues. Germline V gene lookup returns CDR1 SGHDT and CDR2 YYEEEE. J lost 6 bases, V lost 5 bases, and 7 bases had no gene match. The CDR3 nucleotides read TGTGCCAGCAGTTTGATCACTAGCGCCGGGGAGCTGTTTTTT. Translated, it gives CASSLITSAGELFF.

The table lists this clone with a count of one. The gene calls are TRBV28 and TRBJ2-4; maybe TRBD2 (7 bases). The V end lost 2 bases, the J end lost 0 bases, and 11 bases lay between the germline ends. CDR3 length equals 16 residues. The germline gives CDR1 MDHEN, CDR2 SYDVKM. Written as DNA, the CDR3 is TGTGCCAGCAGTTTAGGGGGGGGCCTAGCCAAAAACATTCAGTACTTC. Translated, it gives CASSLGGGLAKNIQYF.

The rearrangement uses TRBV20-1 and TRBJ1-2; 8 bases are shared with TRBD1. The CDR3 has 11 residues. From germline, CDR1 is DFQATT and CDR2 SNEGSKA (reference sequence). This chain's CDR3 is CSAGGGNGYTF. The CDR3 coding sequence is TGCAGCGCAGGGGGCGGCAATGGCTACACCTTC.

The rearrangement joins TRBV10-3 to TRBJ1-5; D remains unclear. Trimming pared 0 bases from V and 2 bases from J, leaving 17 bases between. CDR1 and CDR2 from the germline V gene are ENHRY and SYGVKD. The length of the CDR3 is 18 residues. The CDR3 sequence: CAISESSGKNGGNQPQHF. The CDR3 region has the DNA TGTGCCATCAGTGAGTCATCTGGCAAGAATGGTGGCAATCAGCCCCAGCATTTT.

Only a few counts were recorded for this clone. This chain links TRBV5-5 with TRBJ1-5; D is uncertain. V shed 2 bases and J shed 6 bases, with 12 bases lying between them. The CDR3 runs to 14 residues. Germline loops: CDR1 SGHKS, CDR2 YYEKEE (reference sequence). The CDR3 reads CASSLWTGGQPQHF. The CDR3, as DNA: TGTGCCAGCAGCTTATGGACGGGAGGTCAGCCCCAGCATTTT. The full variable domain, rest sourced from reference TRBV5-5 and TRBJ1-5, is DAGVTQSPTHLIKTRGQQVTLRCSPISGHKSVSWYQQVLGQGPQFIFQYYEKEERGRGNFPDRFSARQFPNYSSELNVNALLLGDSALYLCASSLWTGGQPQHFGDGTRLSIL.

The rearrangement joins TRBV7-8 to TRBJ1-5; D might be TRBD1 (5 bases). This CDR3 spans 15 amino acids. Germline CDR1 SGHVS, CDR2 FQNEAQ. V lost 2 bases and J lost 3, with 11 bases in between. The CDR3 region is CASSLRGQLNQPQHF. Here the CDR3 DNA reads TGTGCCAGCAGCTTAAGGGGCCAGCTCAATCAGCCCCAGCATTTT.

This chain uses TRBV5-1 with TRBJ2-1; a weak D match, TRBD1 (5 bases). The CDR3 is 14 residues long. CDR1 is SGHRS, CDR2 YFSETQ, per germline. The germline V and J ends were trimmed by 4 bases and 5 bases, with 13 bases remaining between them. This CDR3 is CASSRQGDHNEQFF. CDR3 DNA sequence: TGCGCCAGCAGCAGGCAGGGTGACCACAATGAGCAGTTCTTC.

This clone was seen a handful of times. The rearrangement links TRBV19 to TRBJ2-1; 9 nucleotides line up with TRBD2. This CDR3 contains 16 residues. Germline trimming cut 0 bases from V and 7 bases from J; bases unmatched to any gene: 7. The germline CDR1 and CDR2 sequences are LNHDA and SQIVND (reference sequence). CDR3 sequence: CASSIELAGKRNEQFF. The CDR3 DNA reads TGTGCCAGTAGTATAGAGCTAGCGGGAAAACGGAATGAGCAGTTCTTC.

The rearrangement uses TRBV5-6 and TRBJ1-5; D uncertain. In germline, CDR1 is SGHDT, CDR2 YYEEEE. CDR3 length: 15 residues. V was cut by 1 base and J by 1 base, with 9 bases left in between. In DNA form, the CDR3 reads TGTGCCAGCAGCTTGTTTTTACACAGCAATCAGCCCCAGCATTTT. It translates to CASSLFLHSNQPQHF.

The sample holds one count of this clone. V gene TRBV7-6 combines with J gene TRBJ2-5; TRBD2 might be the D (5 bases). Trimming removed 1 base at V and 5 bases at J, with 11 bases between. CDR1 is SGHVS and CDR2 is FNYEAQ in the germline V gene. The CDR3 contains 14 residues. CDR3 in amino acids: CASSLGPGEETQYF. The DNA of the CDR3 is TGTGCCAGCAGCTTAGGTCCCGGGGAGGAGACCCAGTACTTC. The full variable domain, its missing parts supplied by reference TRBV7-6 and TRBJ2-5, is GAGVSQSPRYKVTKRGQDVALRCDPISGHVSLYWYRQALGQGPEFLTYFNYEAQQDKSGLPNDRFSAERPEGSISTLTIQRTEQRDSAMYRCASSLGPGEETQYFGPGTRLLVL.

J is TRBJ1-1 and V is TRBV27; D not resolved. Looked up from germline, CDR1 is MNHEY and CDR2 is SMNVEV (reference sequence). The CDR3 runs 14 residues. V lost 6 bases to trimming and J lost 1 base, with 12 bases between them. The CDR3 loop is CASRPGRGNTEAFF. CDR3 DNA sequence: TGTGCCAGCAGACCCGGTCGGGGGAACACTGAAGCTTTCTTT.

The chain recombines TRBV7-2 with TRBJ2-7; TRBD2 matches at 11 bases. V gave up 3 bases and J gave up 2 bases; unmatched junction bases: 3. The CDR3 is 15 amino acids. Germline CDR1 SGHTA, CDR2 FQGNSA. This CDR3 is CASSFSGGGTYEQYF. The CDR3 nucleotides are TGTGCCAGCAGCTTTAGCGGGGGGGGGACCTACGAGCAGTACTTC.

The chain combines TRBV10-3 with TRBJ1-2; 8 bases are shared with TRBD1. The CDR3 extends over 16 amino acids. Germline CDR1 and CDR2: ENHRY and SYGVKD. Losses at the gene ends were 2 bases for V and 8 bases for J; bases not matched to a gene: 13. DNA of the CDR3: TGTGCCATCAGTGAGAAAGGACAGGGCCATCTTTGGGGCTACACCTTC. It specifies CAISEKGQGHLWGYTF.

The sample holds a few counts of this clone. This rearrangement joins TRBV10-3 to TRBJ1-2, with 8 bases that match TRBD1. The V and J ends lost 7 bases and 8 bases, in that order; junction bases with no gene match: 6. Germline V gene data show CDR1 as ENHRY and CDR2 as SYGVKD. There are 12 residues in the CDR3. The CDR3 nucleotides read TGTGCCATCAAAGCAGGGGGCATCGGCTACACCTTC. The encoded protein is CAIKAGGIGYTF.

This clone is a singleton in its sample. The chain combines TRBV2 with TRBJ1-2; 9 bases fit TRBD1. The CDR3 extends over 15 amino acids. From germline, CDR1 is SNHLY and CDR2 FYNNEI. V trimming: 2 bases; J trimming: 8 bases; junction bases outside the gene matches: 9. CDR3 protein: CASSEPRTGVDGYTF. CDR3 nucleotide sequence: TGTGCCAGCAGTGAACCGAGGACAGGGGTCGACGGCTACACCTTC. Using reference TRBV2 and TRBJ1-2 for the parts outside the CDR3, the full variable domain is EPEVTQTPSHQVTQMGQEVILRCVPISNHLYFYWYRQILGQKVEFLVSFYNNEISEKSEIFDDQFSVERPDGSNFTLKIRSTKLEDSAMYFCASSEPRTGVDGYTFGSGTRLTVV.

This clone showed up just a few times. This rearrangement joins TRBV18 to TRBJ1-1, with D uncertain. The ends were cut back, 5 bases at V and 10 bases at J, with 17 bases in the middle. This CDR3 contains 13 residues. Germline V lookup: CDR1 KGHSH, CDR2 LQKENI. CDR3 region: CASSSDGMAGAFF. The CDR3 DNA follows: TGTGCCAGCTCAAGTGATGGGATGGCGGGAGCTTTCTTT. The whole variable domain, filled in from reference TRBV18 and TRBJ1-1, reads NAGVMQNPRHLVRRRGQEARLRCSPMKGHSHVYWYRQLPEEGLKFMVYLQKENIIDESGMPKERFSAEFPKEGPSILRIQQVVRGDSAAYFCASSSDGMAGAFFGQGTRLTVV.

This clone has a handful of counts. This chain links TRBV29-1 with TRBJ2-1; TRBD2 aligns across 14 bases. This CDR3 is built from 15 residues. CDR1 is SQVTM and CDR2 is ANQGSEA in the germline V gene. With 3 bases clipped from V and 5 bases from J, the junction kept 3 bases outside the gene matches. CDR3 sequence: CSVDRLAGGDNEQFF. The CDR3 DNA reads TGCAGCGTTGATAGACTAGCGGGAGGGGACAATGAGCAGTTCTTC.

This clone was observed a handful of times. V usage is TRBV2 and J usage is TRBJ2-3; TRBD2 agrees at 7 bases. J gave up 5 bases and V 5 bases, and 10 bases lay outside the gene matches. Germline V CDR1 and CDR2: SNHLY, FYNNEI. The CDR3 has 15 amino acids. The CDR3 DNA reads TGTGCCAGCAGTTATTCAGCGGGACGGGGAGATACGCAGTATTTT. Its protein product is CASSYSAGRGDTQYF.

The chain carries TRBV9 and TRBJ2-2; maybe TRBD2 (6 bases). CDR1 and CDR2 (germline): SGDLS, YYNGEE. The germline V and J ends were trimmed by 0 bases and 0 bases, with 12 bases remaining between them. The CDR3 spans 17 residues. The CDR3 DNA sequence: TGTGCCAGCAGCGTAGTAGGGAGCGGGTCGAACACCGGGGAGCTGTTTTTT. Translating gives CASSVVGSGSNTGELFF.

V gene TRBV2 combines with J gene TRBJ2-1; 11 bases are a match to TRBD2. CDR1 and CDR2 (germline): SNHLY, FYNNEI. Trimming removed 4 bases from V and 9 bases from J; junction bases left unmatched: 11. CDR3 size: 16 residues. CDR3 DNA sequence: TGTGCCAGCAGTGTCGGTAGCGGGGGGGCCTACGGTGAGCAGTTCTTC. This codes for CASSVGSGGAYGEQFF.